Sequencing of this T cell receptor beta chain was carried out in a study of CXCR3 chemokines and chemotherapy response in bladder cancer (dated by TCRdb to about 2022). Context from the whole study: Whether chemotherapy response in human bladder cancer was predicted by intratumoral CXCR3 chemokine system activity was examined in the study.

Receptors were amplified or captured by PCR. Sequenced on an Illumina HiSeq 2500. Starting from the raw public reads, TCRdb applied fastp trimming at Q25, assembled clones with MiXCR and retained in-frame beta chains. Duplicate CDR3 protein sequences are folded into a single record with the most common DNA and genes. For this sample there are around 13,000 distinct CDR3 sequences; roughly 12% appear just once. In total, the top ten clones hold roughly 26% of the sample. Trimmed from V: 6 bases; trimmed from J: 5 bases; junction bases lacking a gene match: 11. The CDR3 starts with the cysteine, ends with the phenylalanine, and has 15 residues. The retained sequence is limited to the CDR3, 45 bases, with the frame set at the first base. Per the germline V gene, SGHTA is the CDR1 and FQGNSA is the CDR2. This clonotype was counted ten times or more. The antigen it binds to is not known. Base qualities are not at hand, and no much larger clone is one base apart.

This sequence was found in a human donor with bladder cancer that did not respond to neoadjuvant chemotherapy. The sample was collected from a patient whose treatment included neoadjuvant chemotherapy. Rearrangement joined TRBV7-2 to TRBJ2-5, with TRBD1 identical over 8 junction bases. Read as DNA, the sequence is TGTGCCAGCAGACGTTACCAGGGGGCGGGGGAGACCCAGTACTTC. Protein translation: CASRRYQGAGETQYF. The CDR3, completed at both ends by the reference TRBV7-2 and TRBJ2-5 genes, gives the full variable domain GAGVSQSPSNKVTEKGKDVELRCDPISGHTALYWYRQSLGQGLEFLIYFQGNSAPDKSGLPSDRFSAERTGGSVSTLTIQRTQQEDSAVYLCASRRYQGAGETQYFGPGTRLLVL.